This TCR beta chain was profiled in a study of OX40 agonist ivuxolimab in advanced cancers. Some background on the complete study: Ivuxolimab was a fully human IgG2 agonistic monoclonal antibody targeting the costimulatory receptor OX40 (CD134). The dose-escalation cohort was about 86% male with a mean age of around 62 years, ranging from 23 to 79. Among the approximately 54 dose-escalation patients, 19 had hepatocellular carcinoma, roughly 15 melanoma, 9 renal cell carcinoma and 9 head and neck cancer. Peripheral TCRbeta sequencing was intended to test whether TCR sequence diversity was altered and clonal T-cell expansion was caused by ivuxolimab. Intravenous ivuxolimab was administered to patients every 2 weeks at six dose levels: 0.01, 0.1, 0.3, 1.5, 3 and 10 mg/kg. Partial responses occurred in three dose-escalation patients, of whom one had hepatocellular carcinoma and two had cutaneous melanoma. The paper reports the monotherapy dose-escalation portion (N of about 52 patients) of the phase I ivuxolimab trial. Patients were allowed to have had prior anti-PD-1, anti-PD-L1 or anti-CTLA-4 therapy, and around 40% of the dose-escalation patients had previously received checkpoint inhibitors.

Regarding this clone: Its recognized antigen is unknown. The record has no base qualities; no much larger clone is one base away.

Study-wide findings and limitations: In partial responders in the 0.1-3.0 mg/kg groups, normalized peripheral clonal expansion was found to be among the lowest, especially among CD8+ T cells. Low levels of normalized T-cell clonal expansion were also shown by some nonresponding patients. At doses from 0.1 to 3.0 mg/kg, clonal expansion was seen in both CD4+ and CD8+ blood T cells between baseline and week 6. The antigen specificity of the peripheral T cells that underwent clonal expansion was not determined. On average, CD8+ T cells showed more expanded clones than CD4+ T cells after ivuxolimab.

Genomic DNA was isolated from the sorted cells so that the TCRbeta CDR3 region could be sequenced. The immunoSEQ Assay was used for sequencing of TCRbeta CDR3 regions. The clones in this table, taken by TCRdb from immuneACCESS, are in-frame only. Not every clone is retained; where verified, under half of the shortfall comes from an unresolved V gene, and the cause of the rest is unknown. The sample yields fewer than 90,000 clones; 91% were counted once. The top ten clonotypes cover 2% to 2.5% of the sample. The trial excluded patients who had a history of autoimmune disease or who were on systemic immunosuppression. Peripheral blood for TCR sequencing was drawn from every dose cohort at baseline, at cycle 4 day 1 and at cycle 7 day 1. Samples were obtained from an open-label, multicenter, first-in-human phase I dose-escalation trial of ivuxolimab. The trial enrolled adults with locally advanced or metastatic head and neck squamous cell, hepatocellular, melanoma or renal cell carcinoma. CD4+ and CD8+ T cells were sorted separately from peripheral blood before TCR sequencing.

The V end loses 4 bases and the J end loses 2 bases, and a stretch of 9 bases separates them. The germline V gene encodes CDR1 SGHRS and CDR2 YFSETQ. The CDR3 sequence holds 13 residues, the cysteine and phenylalanine included. Just CDR3 DNA is preserved here, 39 bases in frame from base 1. Recombination linked TRBV5-1 to TRBJ2-5, with the identity of the D gene unclear. The TCR comes from an adult with an advanced solid tumor such as melanoma, head and neck, liver or kidney cancer. The material was CD4+ or CD8+ T cells sorted from blood, obtained in a trial of the OX40 agonist ivuxolimab. The nucleotide sequence is TGCGCCAGCAGCGCCTCGATGCAAGAGACCCAGTACTTC. Translated, this gives CASSASMQETQYF.